These 16 T cell receptor beta chains were sequenced from one sample in a study of blood T cell repertoires in COVID-19. Repertoires were generated with immunoSEQ multiplex PCR, while TCRdb's copy carries only in-frame clones and drops some. Of approximately 140,000 clones listed, roughly 80% are singletons. Sequenced: peripheral blood. Receptor source: a middle-aged man with acute or convalescent COVID-19.

The chain uses TRBV30 and TRBJ1-5; maybe TRBD1 (5 bases). This CDR3 is 14 amino acids long. Trimming stripped 3 bases from V and 4 bases from J, with 13 bases between. Per the germline V gene, CDR1 is GTSNPN and CDR2 is SVGIG (reference sequence). The CDR3 reads CAWRGLGPNQPQHF. CDR3 in DNA: TGTGCCTGGAGGGGTTTGGGGCCTAATCAGCCCCAGCATTTT.

V usage is TRBV7-8 and J usage is TRBJ1-1; weak D call: TRBD1 (5 bases). This CDR3 comprises 15 residues. Per germline, CDR1 SGHVS and CDR2 FQNEAQ. Deletions cut 5 bases from V and 1 base from J, with 14 bases between. CDR3 in amino acids: CASSPGRGSNTEAFF. The DNA of the CDR3 is TGTGCCAGCAGCCCAGGTCGGGGGTCGAACACTGAAGCTTTCTTT.

V gene TRBV28 combines with J gene TRBJ2-3; 7 nucleotides match TRBD2. Per the germline V gene, CDR1 is MDHEN and CDR2 is SYDVKM. Trimming took 2 bases from V and 4 from J; bases not matched to a gene: 6. CDR3 length: 15 residues. The CDR3 loop reads CASSLVRGGSDTQYF. Here the CDR3 DNA reads TGTGCCAGCAGTTTAGTCCGCGGGGGATCAGATACGCAGTATTTT. Complete variable domain (other parts from reference TRBV28 and TRBJ2-3): DVKVTQSSRYLVKRTGEKVFLECVQDMDHENMFWYRQDPGLGLRLIYFSYDVKMKEKGDIPEGYSVSREKKERFSLILESASTNQTSMYLCASSLVRGGSDTQYFGPGTRLTVL.

The chain recombines TRBV19 with TRBJ1-1, with D possibly TRBD1 on 6 matching bases. The V end was cut by 7 bases, the J end by 3 bases, with 12 bases between. The CDR3 has 13 amino acids. The germline V gene encodes CDR1 LNHDA and CDR2 SQIVND (reference sequence). The CDR3 region has the DNA TGTGCCAGTACCAAAACAGGGTACACTGAAGCTTTCTTT. Its translation is CASTKTGYTEAFF.

This clone has just one count. The chain combines TRBV27 with TRBJ1-2; the match to TRBD1 covers 8 bases. This CDR3 has 13 amino acids. V shed 6 bases and J 8 bases; nucleotides not matched to a gene: 8. Germline CDR1 reads MNHEY; CDR2 reads SMNVEV (reference sequence). The CDR3 DNA is TGTGCCAGCAGCTGGCAGGGGGCGCGGGGCTACACCTTC. Residues: CASSWQGARGYTF.

The chain has TRBV9 and TRBJ2-1; TRBD1 might be the D (6 bases). The CDR3 length is 16 residues. V lost 0 bases, J lost 2 bases, and 12 bases lay in between. CDR1 and CDR2 (germline): SGDLS, YYNGEE. The CDR3 nucleotides are TGTGCCAGCAGCGTAGTCCCCACAGGGACCTACAATGAGCAGTTCTTC. This codes for CASSVVPTGTYNEQFF.

The chain has TRBV19 and TRBJ1-3; possible D gene TRBD1, 5 bases. Trimming removed 5 bases at V and 4 bases at J, with 15 bases between. This CDR3 is built from 15 residues. Germline values: CDR1 LNHDA, CDR2 SQIVND (reference sequence). DNA for the CDR3: TGTGCCAGTAGTCCCCCCGGGCAGGGAGGAAACACCATATATTTT. Encoded protein: CASSPPGQGGNTIYF.

V and J are TRBV18 and TRBJ2-3; no clear D. V lost 0 bases, J lost 0 bases, and 7 bases lay in between. Germline V CDR1 and CDR2: KGHSH, LQKENI. The CDR3 totals 15 residues. This CDR3 reads CASSPPSRSTDTQYF. CDR3 DNA sequence: TGTGCCAGCTCACCACCGTCTAGAAGCACAGATACGCAGTATTTT.

J is TRBJ2-3 and V is TRBV7-2, with 14 bases fitting TRBD2. CDR1 SGHTA and CDR2 FQGNSA come from the germline V gene. The length of the CDR3 is 17 residues. Unmatched junction bases numbered 8, after V lost 5 bases and J lost 4 bases. Here the CDR3 DNA reads TGTGCCAGCAGCCTCGGACTAGCGGGGGGCTCCGCAGATACGCAGTATTTT. Amino acid sequence: CASSLGLAGGSADTQYF.

The chain carries TRBV24-1 and TRBJ2-5; 8 positions agree with TRBD2. This CDR3 is built from 14 residues. Unmatched junction bases numbered 9, after V lost 10 bases and J lost 3 bases. In germline, CDR1 is KGHDR, CDR2 SFDVKD. The chain's CDR3 is CATENGGAEETQYF. The CDR3 DNA is TGTGCCACAGAGAACGGGGGGGCGGAAGAGACCCAGTACTTC.

The CDR3 region has the DNA TGTGCCGCCCAGGGGGAGAAAGCTTTCTTT. Translated: CAAQGEKAFF. The chain has TRBV24-1 and TRBJ1-1; the match to TRBD1 covers 7 bases. V trimming: 12 bases; J trimming: 9 bases; junction bases outside the gene matches: 6. The CDR3 consists of 10 residues. Per germline, CDR1 KGHDR and CDR2 SFDVKD.

The chain couples TRBV10-3 to TRBJ2-5; 11 bases match TRBD1. V trimming: 3 bases; J trimming: 2 bases; junction bases outside the gene matches: 8. Germline loops: CDR1 ENHRY, CDR2 SYGVKD. CDR3 size: 17 residues. CDR3: CAISEGTGGVKQETQYF. Written as DNA, the CDR3 is TGTGCCATCAGTGAAGGGACAGGGGGTGTCAAGCAAGAGACCCAGTACTTC.

The rearrangement uses TRBV2 and TRBJ2-2; D may be TRBD1 (6 bases). This CDR3 comprises 13 residues. The V and J ends lost 6 bases and 6 bases respectively, with 11 bases between them. The germline CDR1 and CDR2 sequences are SNHLY and FYNNEI. CDR3 sequence reads: CASRVQGSGELFF. CDR3 DNA sequence: TGTGCCAGCAGGGTACAGGGATCCGGGGAGCTGTTTTTT.

This clone was seen a few times. The V call is TRBV21-1, the J call TRBJ1-5; TRBD1, the table's D call, lacks a check against the DNA. TRBV21-1 counts as a pseudogene. The CDR3 totals 17 residues. CDR3 amino acids: CASSKEKAGGSNQPQHF. Here the CDR3 DNA reads TGTGCCAGCAGCAAAGAAAAGGCAGGGGGTAGCAATCAGCCCCAGCATTTT.

V gene TRBV11-2 combines with J gene TRBJ1-2; possible D gene TRBD1, 5 bases. V was pared by 5 bases and J by 0 bases, with 13 bases between. The V gene's germline CDR1 is SGHAT and CDR2 FQNNGV. The CDR3 totals 15 residues. The CDR3 loop reads CASSTRRGTNYGYTF. In DNA, the CDR3 is TGTGCCAGCAGCACCCGACGGGGGACTAACTATGGCTACACCTTC.

This clone was seen a single time. The chain is built from TRBV10-3 and TRBJ1-5; possibly TRBD1 for D (6 bases). Trimming pared 6 bases from V and 1 base from J, leaving 10 bases between. This CDR3 spans 14 amino acids. Germline V gene lookup returns CDR1 ENHRY and CDR2 SYGVKD. DNA for the CDR3: TGTGCCATCAGGGGCCAGGGGAGCAATCAGCCCCAGCATTTT. Its protein product is CAIRGQGSNQPQHF.